These 18 T cell receptor beta chains share one sample of origin, sequenced in a study of T cell responses to AZD1222 COVID-19 vaccine. Clones were sequenced by immunoSEQ multiplex PCR, and TCRdb holds only the in-frame ones, with some missing. The sample has about 120,000 clones, more than 75% seen once; the top ten hold around 7.2%. The sequenced sample was peripheral blood, obtained on day 0 of AZD1222 vaccination. The origin of the receptors is an adult in good health.

The gene calls are TRBV28 and TRBJ2-7, with D maybe TRBD2 (7 bases). Germline V gives CDR1 MDHEN, CDR2 SYDVKM. This CDR3 region has 15 residues. Trimming left V 7 bases short and J 2 bases short, with 18 bases between. In nucleotides, the CDR3 is TGTGCCAGCACCCTAGGGGGGGGACCCACCTACGAGCAGTACTTC. It specifies CASTLGGGPTYEQYF.

The CDR3 loop is CATSDSAQPQHF. CDR3 bases: TGTGCCACCAGTGATTCGGCCCAGCCCCAGCATTTT. The chain is built from TRBV24-1 and TRBJ1-5; D unresolved. CDR1 KGHDR and CDR2 SFDVKD come from the germline V gene. The CDR3 has 12 amino acids. V shed 2 bases and J shed 7 bases, with 5 bases lying between them.

The chain uses TRBV14 and TRBJ1-3; possibly TRBD1 for D (5 bases). CDR1 is SGHDN and CDR2 is FVKESK in the germline V gene. CDR3 size: 14 residues. Trimming cost V 3 bases and J 2 bases, with 8 bases left between them. The CDR3 region is CASSQQGAGNTIYF. CDR3 bases: TGTGCCAGCAGCCAGCAGGGAGCTGGAAACACCATATATTTT.

The chain joins TRBV2 to TRBJ1-3; D remains unclear. This CDR3 contains 15 residues. Germline V gene sequence: CDR1 SNHLY, CDR2 FYNNEI. Trimming stripped 7 bases from V and 4 bases from J, with 17 bases between. In DNA, the CDR3 is TGTGCCAGCACCCCGGCGGGGAAGGCGGGAAACACCATATATTTT. Protein: CASTPAGKAGNTIYF.

The gene calls are TRBV18 and TRBJ2-3; TRBD1 is a possible D gene (6 bases). Trimming shortened V by 0 bases and J by 2 bases, and 12 bases separated the two germline ends. The CDR3 length is 16 residues. CDR1 KGHSH and CDR2 LQKENI come from the germline V gene. CDR3 amino acids: CASSPPGRGNTDTQYF. The CDR3, as DNA: TGTGCCAGCTCACCACCGGGCAGGGGAAACACAGATACGCAGTATTTT.

This chain uses TRBV10-1 with TRBJ1-5; D is possibly TRBD1 (5 bases). This CDR3 has 14 residues. V lost 4 bases and J 6 bases, leaving 13 bases between the germline ends. Germline V CDR1 and CDR2: WNHNN, SYGVQD (reference sequence). CDR3 amino acids: CASSGGEDGQPQHF. CDR3 in DNA: TGCGCCAGCAGTGGGGGGGAAGATGGTCAGCCCCAGCATTTT.

The chain uses TRBV19 and TRBJ2-7, with D tentatively TRBD1 or TRBD2 (8 bases each). This CDR3 region has 21 residues. CDR1 LNHDA and CDR2 SQIVND come from the germline V gene (reference sequence). V was cut by 4 bases and J by 3 bases, with 34 bases left in between. The CDR3: CASSRPSWRDRFRGGYYEQYF. The CDR3 DNA is TGTGCCAGTAGTAGGCCCTCTTGGAGGGACAGGTTTCGCGGGGGGTACTACGAGCAGTACTTC.

The V and J genes are TRBV24-1 and TRBJ1-4; D uncertain. Germline V CDR1 and CDR2: KGHDR, SFDVKD. CDR3 length: 15 residues. Trimming shortened V by 12 bases and J by 0 bases, and 16 bases separated the two germline ends. The CDR3 DNA reads TGTGCCCCCCTACGGGCGCTGGCAACTAATGAAAAACTGTTTTTT. Translating it yields CAPLRALATNEKLFF.

The chain employs TRBV10-3 and TRBJ2-5; D might be TRBD1 (5 bases). The CDR3 sequence is 12 residues long. The V gene lost 6 bases and the J gene lost 3 bases, with 8 bases spanning the gap. Germline-derived CDR1 and CDR2 are ENHRY and SYGVKD. The CDR3 loop is CAIRDMKETQYF. The CDR3 DNA reads as TGTGCCATCAGGGACATGAAAGAGACCCAGTACTTC.

Concerning this clone: Other DNA sequences of this sample code for an identical CDR3. The chain has TRBV5-6 and TRBJ2-7, with 7 bases aligning to TRBD1. Germline CDR1 reads SGHDT; CDR2 reads YYEEEE. This CDR3 contains 13 residues. V trimming: 2 bases; J trimming: 2 bases; junction bases outside the gene matches: 1. This CDR3 reads CASSFGTAYEQYF. CDR3 nucleotide sequence: TGTGCCAGCAGCTTCGGGACAGCCTACGAGCAGTACTTC.

The chain recombines TRBV11-2 with TRBJ1-4, with 9 bases aligning to TRBD1. Trimming removed 5 bases from V and 7 bases from J; junction bases left unmatched: 8. Germline V gene sequence: CDR1 SGHAT, CDR2 FQNNGV. This CDR3 is 15 amino acids long. The CDR3 sequence is CASSQGGTGTEKLFF. The CDR3, as DNA: TGTGCCAGCAGCCAGGGCGGGACAGGGACTGAAAAACTGTTTTTT.

The V gene is TRBV11-2, the J gene TRBJ2-7; possibly TRBD2 for D (6 bases). CDR3 length: 15 amino acids. V was trimmed by 5 bases and J by 1 base, leaving 15 bases between them. Germline V gene sequence: CDR1 SGHAT, CDR2 FQNNGV. The CDR3 nucleotides read TGTGCCAGCAGCCATCCGGGGGACCGGTCCTACGAGCAGTACTTC. This gives the protein CASSHPGDRSYEQYF.

The chain links TRBV19 to TRBJ1-5, with D hard to call. Trimming removed 5 bases at V and 0 bases at J, with 8 bases between. There are 14 residues in the CDR3. CDR1 and CDR2 from the germline V gene are LNHDA and SQIVND (reference sequence). CDR3 sequence (DNA): TGTGCCAGTAGTCTCGGGTATAGCAATCAGCCCCAGCATTTT. Encoded protein: CASSLGYSNQPQHF.

The chain is built from TRBV24-1 and TRBJ2-7; maybe TRBD1 (6 bases). Trimming removed 4 bases at V and 4 bases at J, with 13 bases between. The CDR3 spans 14 residues. CDR1 and CDR2 (germline): KGHDR, SFDVKD. In DNA, the CDR3 is TGTGCCACCAGTGAACCGGGACAACCATACGAGCAGTACTTC. It translates to CATSEPGQPYEQYF.

The chain couples TRBV9 to TRBJ2-5; weak D call: TRBD2 (7 bases). Per germline, CDR1 SGDLS and CDR2 YYNGEE. The V end lost 5 bases, the J end lost 4 bases, and 18 bases lay between the germline ends. This CDR3 has 15 residues. CDR3 DNA: TGTGCCAGCAGTGAAGGGGGGACTAAGGGAGAGACCCAGTACTTC. This translates into CASSEGGTKGETQYF. The entire variable domain, with the rest obtained from reference TRBV9 and TRBJ2-5, is as follows: DSGVTQTPKHLITATGQRVTLRCSPRSGDLSVYWYQQSLDQGLQFLIQYYNGEERAKGNILERFSAQQFPDLHSELNLSSLELGDSALYFCASSEGGTKGETQYFGPGTRLLVL.

The gene calls are TRBV10-3 and TRBJ2-7, with 8 positions matching TRBD2. After removal of 9 bases from V and 0 bases from J, the junction contained 4 bases not matched to a gene. The CDR3 length is 13 residues. Germline CDR1 reads ENHRY; CDR2 reads SYGVKD. CDR3 nucleotides: TGTGCCATTGGCGGGGGGAGCTCCTACGAGCAGTACTTC. Translated: CAIGGGSSYEQYF.

The chain joins TRBV30 to TRBJ2-2, with 7 positions matching TRBD1. The CDR3 runs 14 residues. Germline CDR1 and CDR2: GTSNPN and SVGIG (reference sequence). Trimming cost V 5 bases and J 3 bases; bases outside gene matches: 6. The CDR3, as DNA: TGTGCCTGGCAGGACAGGAGGTACACCGGGGAGCTGTTTTTT. Translating gives CAWQDRRYTGELFF.

The chain carries TRBV4-1 and TRBJ2-1, with TRBD1 matching over 8 bases. The CDR3 has 15 amino acids. CDR1 and CDR2 from the germline V gene are MGHRA and YSYEKL. The junction had 6 bases not matched to a gene; V was cut back by 0 bases and J by 8 bases. The CDR3 DNA reads TGCGCCAGCAGCCAAGATATCAGGGGGCTCGATGAGCAGTTCTTC. Residues: CASSQDIRGLDEQFF.